Sequencing of this T cell receptor beta chain was carried out in a study of blood T cell repertoires in COVID-19. Here immunoSEQ multiplex PCR was the method, and the copy in TCRdb shows in-frame clones only, minus some. The sample lists a few hundred thousand clones, roughly nine tenths occurring once. This CDR3 spans 14 amino acids. The germline V gene encodes CDR1 MNHNY and CDR2 SVGAGI (reference sequence). V lost 7 bases, J lost 1 base, and 13 bases lay in between. Material: peripheral blood. This chain joins TRBV6-6 and TRBJ1-1, with D tentatively TRBD1 (6 bases). The TCR comes from a man in his 60s with acute or convalescent COVID-19. CDR3 protein: CASIKDRTNTEAFF. The CDR3 DNA reads as TGTGCCAGCATTAAGGACAGAACGAACACTGAAGCTTTCTTT.